This T cell receptor beta chain was identified during a study of blood T cell repertoires in COVID-19. Across the study: From T cells, B-cell-depleted T cells, or PBMCs came the material, which was cDNA or gDNA.

Germline V gene data show CDR1 as SNHLY and CDR2 as FYNNEI. Trimming pared 0 bases from V and 0 bases from J, leaving 5 bases between. The CDR3 is made up of 14 amino acids. Measured with immunoSEQ multiplex PCR; TCRdb has only the in-frame clones, and not every one. This sample yields roughly 100,000 clones, of which 81% are seen a single time; approximately 40% belongs to the top ten. The origin of this receptor is a man older than 75 with acute or convalescent COVID-19. The sequencing input was peripheral blood. The rearrangement links TRBV2 to TRBJ1-1; unclear D gene. The CDR3 DNA reads TGTGCCAGCAGTGAAGCTCCCATGAACACTGAAGCTTTCTTT. This encodes CASSEAPMNTEAFF.